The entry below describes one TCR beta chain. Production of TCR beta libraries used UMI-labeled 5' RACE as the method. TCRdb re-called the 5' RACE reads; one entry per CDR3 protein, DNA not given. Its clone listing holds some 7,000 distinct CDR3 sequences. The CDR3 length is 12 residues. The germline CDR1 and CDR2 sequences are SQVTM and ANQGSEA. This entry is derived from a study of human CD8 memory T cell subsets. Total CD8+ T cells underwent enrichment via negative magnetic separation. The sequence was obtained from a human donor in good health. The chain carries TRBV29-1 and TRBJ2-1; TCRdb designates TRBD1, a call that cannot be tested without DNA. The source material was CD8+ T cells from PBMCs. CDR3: CSVSIGGNEQFF.